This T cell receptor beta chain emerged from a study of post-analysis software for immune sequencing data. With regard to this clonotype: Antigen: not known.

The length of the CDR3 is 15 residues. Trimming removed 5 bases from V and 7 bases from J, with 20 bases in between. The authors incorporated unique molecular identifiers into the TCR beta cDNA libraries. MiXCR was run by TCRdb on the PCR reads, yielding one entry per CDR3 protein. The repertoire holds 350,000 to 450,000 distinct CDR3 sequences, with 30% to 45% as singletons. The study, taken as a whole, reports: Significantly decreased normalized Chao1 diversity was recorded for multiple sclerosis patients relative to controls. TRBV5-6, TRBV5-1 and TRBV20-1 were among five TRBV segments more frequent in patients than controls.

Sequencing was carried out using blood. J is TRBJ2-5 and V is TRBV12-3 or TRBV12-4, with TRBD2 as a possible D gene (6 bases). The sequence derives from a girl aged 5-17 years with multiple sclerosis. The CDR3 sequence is CASSQGRSVWGTQYF. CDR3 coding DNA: TGTGCCAGCAGTCAAGGGAGGAGTGTTTGGGGGACCCAGTACTTC.